The next 18 T cell receptor beta chains were all read from a single sample in a study of blood T cell repertoires in COVID-19. Profiling relied on immunoSEQ multiplex PCR, and the TCRdb table lists in-frame clones only, not all of them. The data contain around 200,000 clones, under 80% of them singletons. The sequenced sample consisted of peripheral blood. The source of these receptors is a man between 45 and 60 years old who had recovered from COVID-19.

This clone was recorded only once. The chain recombines TRBV2 with TRBJ2-1, with TRBD2 identical over 8 bases. This CDR3 region has 14 residues. Trimming at V came to 11 bases and at J to 5 bases, leaving 11 bases not matched to a gene. Germline V gives CDR1 SNHLY, CDR2 FYNNEI. The CDR3 reads CAGLLAGGHNEQFF. CDR3 sequence (DNA): TGTGCCGGGCTCCTGGCGGGAGGCCACAATGAGCAGTTCTTC.

The genes are TRBV7-8 and TRBJ2-6, with 7 nucleotides matching TRBD1. With 1 base clipped from V and 2 bases from J, the junction kept 8 bases outside the gene matches. The CDR3 length is 18 residues. Germline V gene data show CDR1 as SGHVS and CDR2 as FQNEAQ. The CDR3 sequence is CASSLGLGGAAGANVLTF. CDR3 bases: TGTGCCAGCAGCTTAGGATTAGGGGGCGCCGCTGGGGCCAACGTCCTGACTTTC.

The genes are TRBV5-1 and TRBJ2-5, with TRBD2 matching over 7 bases. V was pared by 4 bases and J by 1 base, with 4 bases of the junction left unmatched. The CDR3 contains 14 residues. In germline, CDR1 is SGHRS, CDR2 YFSETQ. The CDR3 sequence is CASSTASGQETQYF. CDR3 nucleotides: TGCGCCAGCAGCACTGCTAGCGGCCAAGAGACCCAGTACTTC.

To note about this clone: Other DNA sequences in the sample encode the same CDR3. This chain connects TRBV7-9 to TRBJ2-1; D call uncertain. Between the trimmed V and J ends, which lost 5 bases and 5 bases, there was a span of 4 bases. There are 11 residues in the CDR3. Germline-derived CDR1 and CDR2 are SEHNR and FQNEAQ (reference sequence). The CDR3 sequence is CASSQNNEQFF. As DNA, the CDR3 is TGTGCCAGCAGCCAAAACAATGAGCAGTTCTTC. The full variable domain, its missing parts supplied by reference TRBV7-9 and TRBJ2-1, is DTGVSQNPRHKITKRGQNVTFRCDPISEHNRLYWYRQTLGQGPEFLTYFQNEAQLEKSRLLSDRFSAERPKGSFSTLEIQRTEQGDSAMYLCASSQNNEQFFGPGTRLTVL.

The rearrangement links TRBV29-1 to TRBJ2-2, with a possible D match to TRBD1 (6 bases). The CDR3 spans 15 residues. Germline loops: CDR1 SQVTM, CDR2 ANQGSEA. The V gene lost 1 base and the J gene lost 1 base, with 10 bases spanning the gap. DNA for the CDR3: TGCAGCGTTGAAGGAGGGACAAGGAACACCGGGGAGCTGTTTTTT. Protein sequence: CSVEGGTRNTGELFF.

This clone was recorded only once. The chain recombines TRBV11-3 with TRBJ2-1, with D possibly matching TRBD1 (5 bases). This CDR3 region has 16 residues. Germline V lookup: CDR1 SGHNT, CDR2 YENEEA. Trimming left V 5 bases short and J 1 base short, with 15 bases between. CDR3 in amino acids: CASSRQGQGSYNEQFF. As DNA, the CDR3 is TGTGCCAGCAGCCGACAAGGACAAGGGTCCTACAATGAGCAGTTCTTC.

The genes are TRBV2 and TRBJ2-5, with 10 bases identical to TRBD2. The CDR3 consists of 15 residues. Per the germline V gene, CDR1 is SNHLY and CDR2 is FYNNEI. Losses at the gene ends were 1 base for V and 3 bases for J; bases not matched to a gene: 2. CDR3 DNA sequence: TGTGCCAGCAGTGAAGATGGACTAGCGGAAGAGACCCAGTACTTC. The encoded protein is CASSEDGLAEETQYF.

The chain recombines TRBV28 with TRBJ2-7; 9 bases fit TRBD2. Trimming removed 6 bases from V and 7 bases from J; junction bases left unmatched: 13. Per germline, CDR1 MDHEN and CDR2 SYDVKM. The CDR3 length is 15 residues. CDR3 amino acids: CASRPTSGGVREQYF. CDR3 DNA: TGTGCCAGCAGACCGACTAGCGGAGGGGTTAGAGAGCAGTACTTC.

The chain combines TRBV5-1 with TRBJ2-7, with a tentative D call TRBD2 (5 bases). Germline values: CDR1 SGHRS, CDR2 YFSETQ. V lost 1 base and J 5 bases, leaving 10 bases between the germline ends. The CDR3 contains 13 residues. CDR3 sequence (DNA): TGCGCCAGCAGCTTGATTCCAGCGGACGAGCAGTACTTC. It yields the protein CASSLIPADEQYF.

This clone was counted between two and nine times. V gene TRBV18 combines with J gene TRBJ1-1, with a possible D match to TRBD1 (6 bases). The CDR3 has 14 residues. CDR1 is KGHSH, CDR2 LQKENI, per germline. V lost 3 bases and J lost 3, with 11 bases in between. The CDR3 protein is CASSPNRAYTEAFF. In DNA form, the CDR3 reads TGTGCCAGCTCACCGAACAGGGCGTACACTGAAGCTTTCTTT.

This chain links TRBV7-9 with TRBJ2-1, with D possibly TRBD2 on 5 matching bases. V lost 9 bases and J 4 bases, leaving 13 bases between the germline ends. The CDR3 is made up of 13 amino acids. The germline V gene encodes CDR1 SEHNR and CDR2 FQNEAQ (reference sequence). The DNA for the CDR3 is TGTGCCAGTCAGCCGGGATTGTACAATGAGCAGTTCTTC. This codes for CASQPGLYNEQFF.

The chain recombines TRBV5-1 with TRBJ2-2; a weak D match, TRBD2 (6 bases). Germline loops: CDR1 SGHRS, CDR2 YFSETQ. This CDR3 spans 15 amino acids. The V end was cut by 0 bases, the J end by 6 bases, with 12 bases between. CDR3 amino acids: CASSLGLGGAGELFF. Written as DNA, the CDR3 is TGCGCCAGCAGCTTGGGACTGGGAGGTGCCGGGGAGCTGTTTTTT.

V usage is TRBV9 and J usage is TRBJ2-7; TRBD2 matches at 11 bases. After removal of 2 bases from V and 2 bases from J, the junction contained 3 bases not matched to a gene. Germline V gene sequence: CDR1 SGDLS, CDR2 YYNGEE. The CDR3 runs to 15 residues. The CDR3 protein is CASSVGLAVPYEQYF. The CDR3 bases are TGTGCCAGCAGCGTGGGACTAGCGGTACCCTACGAGCAGTACTTC.

The J gene is TRBJ2-7, the V gene TRBV7-9; 11 positions agree with TRBD1. Germline-derived CDR1 and CDR2 are SEHNR and FQNEAQ (reference sequence). The CDR3 loop spans 14 amino acids. V was clipped by 5 bases and J by 2 bases; unmatched bases: 2. This CDR3 reads CASSRDRGTYEQYF. CDR3 nucleotides: TGTGCCAGCAGCAGGGACAGGGGGACCTACGAGCAGTACTTC. Drawing the rest from reference TRBV7-9 and TRBJ2-7, the complete variable domain is DTGVSQNPRHKITKRGQNVTFRCDPISEHNRLYWYRQTLGQGPEFLTYFQNEAQLEKSRLLSDRFSAERPKGSFSTLEIQRTEQGDSAMYLCASSRDRGTYEQYFGPGTRLTVT.

This chain uses TRBV6-6 with TRBJ2-3; 8 bases are shared with TRBD1. The CDR3 covers 13 residues. Trimming cost V 5 bases and J 7 bases; bases outside gene matches: 5. The germline CDR1 and CDR2 sequences are MNHNY and SVGAGI (reference sequence). CDR3: CASSTDRGNTQYF. The CDR3 nucleotides read TGTGCCAGCAGTACCGACAGGGGAAATACGCAGTATTTT.

This rearrangement joins TRBV2 to TRBJ1-5; D gene unclear. Germline V lookup: CDR1 SNHLY, CDR2 FYNNEI. The CDR3 sequence is 13 residues long. V gave up 7 bases and J gave up 6 bases, with 13 bases separating them. CDR3 sequence reads: CASTESRGQPQHF. CDR3 DNA: TGTGCCAGCACCGAAAGCCGTGGTCAGCCCCAGCATTTT.

The chain's CDR3 is CASSFLTSGKGGYNEQFF. The CDR3 bases are TGTGCCAGCAGTTTCCTAACTAGCGGGAAGGGAGGATACAATGAGCAGTTCTTC. V is TRBV28 and J is TRBJ2-1; TRBD2 matches at 10 bases. There are 18 residues in the CDR3. Germline CDR1 is MDHEN and CDR2 is SYDVKM. Unmatched junction bases numbered 12, after V lost 3 bases and J lost 4 bases.

The V gene is TRBV18, the J gene TRBJ1-1; D is ambiguous. This CDR3 has 13 amino acids. Germline-derived CDR1 and CDR2 are KGHSH and LQKENI. Trimming took 3 bases from V and 7 from J, leaving 12 bases between them. CDR3 nucleotides: TGTGCCAGCTCACCCCGCAGGTTACTTGAAGCTTTCTTT. Encoded protein: CASSPRRLLEAFF.